This T cell receptor beta chain originates from a study of CD8+CD57+ T cells in acquired aplastic anemia. In the study overall: Sorted cells (CD4+ and CD8+) yielded DNA amounts that averaged approximately 3.2 ug. General study results and limits: Patients versus controls showed no significant CD8+ Simpson's diversity difference. The number of CD8+ CDR3 sequences shared by patients and controls was fewer than 35.

As to this clonotype: Its specificity is not known.

This CDR3 comprises 14 residues. Germline-derived CDR1 and CDR2 are SGHVS and FQNEAQ. The ends were cut back, 1 base at V and 2 bases at J, with 8 bases in the middle. It was genomic DNA that served as the template for profiling TCR beta VDJ and CDR3. TCRdb analysed the reads with MiXCR anew, one entry per CDR3 protein. The table includes 150,000 to 200,000 distinct CDR3 sequences, 64% detected once. The sample was sorted CD4+, CD8+, or CD8+CD57+ T cells (not recorded which) from PBMCs. The chain recombines TRBV7-8 with TRBJ2-5; D not resolved. This receptor was identified in a human donor with severe aplastic anemia or a healthy control (not recorded which). The CDR3 region has the DNA TGTGCCAGCAGCTTAGACGCGTATCAAGAGACCCAGTACTTC. Protein sequence: CASSLDAYQETQYF.